These 20 T cell receptor beta chains share one sample of origin, sequenced in a study of blood T cell repertoires in COVID-19. Generated by immunoSEQ multiplex PCR, the TCRdb table keeps only in-frame clones and is missing some. This table holds fewer than 200,000 clones, under 85% found once. Sequenced input: peripheral blood. These receptors were collected from a man between 70 and 80 years old with acute or convalescent COVID-19.

This clone was recorded once. The chain links TRBV18 to TRBJ1-2; D is possibly TRBD1 (5 bases). Deletions cut 5 bases from V and 1 base from J, with 11 bases between. The CDR3 spans 14 residues. Germline V gives CDR1 KGHSH, CDR2 LQKENI. CDR3: CASSTDGGNYGYTF. The CDR3 nucleotides read TGTGCCAGCTCAACCGACGGGGGTAACTATGGCTACACCTTC.

The chain has TRBV6-6 and TRBJ1-1; D may be TRBD1 (6 bases). Germline CDR1 is MNHNY and CDR2 is SVGAGI (reference sequence). V was trimmed by 5 bases and J by 3 bases, leaving 13 bases between them. CDR3 length: 14 residues. DNA for the CDR3: TGTGCCAGCAGTCGTCAGGGGATGGACACTGAAGCTTTCTTT. It specifies CASSRQGMDTEAFF.

As DNA, the CDR3 is TGTGCCAGCAATTGGACTAGCGGGGGGACCGGGGAGCTGTTTTTT. Its translation: CASNWTSGGTGELFF. This chain uses TRBV2 with TRBJ2-2, with 14 bases matching TRBD2. This CDR3 is built from 15 residues. V gave up 7 bases and J gave up 5 bases; unmatched junction bases: 3. CDR1 is SNHLY, CDR2 FYNNEI, per germline.

The rearrangement joins TRBV5-1 to TRBJ2-3; 10 bases are shared with TRBD2. Unmatched junction bases numbered 4, after V lost 3 bases and J lost 6 bases. CDR3 length equals 14 residues. Germline V gene sequence: CDR1 SGHRS, CDR2 YFSETQ. The DNA of the CDR3 is TGCGCCAGCAGCTACAGCGGGGGGGTGGATACGCAGTATTTT. This codes for CASSYSGGVDTQYF. The variable domain in full, with the rest retrieved from reference TRBV5-1 and TRBJ2-3, is KAGVTQTPRYLIKTRGQQVTLSCSPISGHRSVSWYQQTPGQGLQFLFEYFSETQRNKGNFPGRFSGRQFSNSRSEMNVSTLELGDSALYLCASSYSGGVDTQYFGPGTRLTVL.

V and J are TRBV1 and TRBJ2-1; no DNA check was done on the table's D call, TRBD2. TRBV1 is classified as a pseudogene. The CDR3 extends over 19 amino acids. The DNA for the CDR3 is TGCACCAGCAGCCAAGTCCAGTCTAGCGGGGGAAGCTCCTACAATGAGCAGTTCTTC. Its translation is CTSSQVQSSGGSSYNEQFF.

In DNA form, the CDR3 reads TGCGCCAGCAGCCAAGTCCTAGGCCTTGAGACCGGGGAGCTGTTTTTT. Its protein product is CASSQVLGLETGELFF. V usage is TRBV4-1 and J usage is TRBJ2-2, with unresolved D. The V and J ends lost 1 base and 5 bases respectively, with 14 bases between them. The CDR3 consists of 16 residues. The germline V gene has CDR1 MGHRA and CDR2 YSYEKL.

The gene calls are TRBV19 and TRBJ1-1; 9 bases match TRBD1. There are 13 residues in the CDR3. Trimming at V came to 5 bases and at J to 7 bases, leaving 5 bases not matched to a gene. Germline-derived CDR1 and CDR2 are LNHDA and SQIVND (reference sequence). Written as DNA, the CDR3 is TGTGCCAGTAGTCAACAGGGGGCTGGTGAAGCTTTCTTT. Encoded protein: CASSQQGAGEAFF.

This clone turned up a few times. This chain connects TRBV10-1 to TRBJ1-2, with D possibly matching TRBD1 (6 bases). The germline CDR1 and CDR2 sequences are WNHNN and SYGVQD (reference sequence). CDR3 size: 13 residues. Trimming left V 3 bases short and J 3 bases short, with 8 bases between. The CDR3 is CASSDPGDYGYTF. DNA of the CDR3: TGCGCCAGCAGTGACCCAGGGGACTATGGCTACACCTTC.

A single count supports this clone. The rearrangement uses TRBV18 and TRBJ2-7, with TRBD1 as a possible D gene (5 bases). The CDR3 loop spans 16 amino acids. Germline loops: CDR1 KGHSH, CDR2 LQKENI. Trimming took 1 base from V and 2 from J, leaving 15 bases between them. Here the CDR3 reads CASSPLYRPRTYEQYF. The CDR3 bases are TGTGCCAGCTCACCACTATACAGGCCACGAACCTACGAGCAGTACTTC.

The rearrangement joins TRBV18 to TRBJ1-5; D not certain. The germline CDR1 and CDR2 sequences are KGHSH and LQKENI. The V end lost 3 bases, the J end lost 5 bases, and 14 bases lay between the germline ends. There are 15 residues in the CDR3. The CDR3 DNA is TGTGCCAGCTCACCCCTGGGTGCGGGCGATCAGCCCCAGCATTTT. Residues: CASSPLGAGDQPQHF.

There are a few counts of this clone. The chain couples TRBV10-3 to TRBJ2-1, with 14 positions matching TRBD2. V lost 2 bases and J lost 5; bases outside the gene matches: 5. CDR1 ENHRY and CDR2 SYGVKD come from the germline V gene. The CDR3 has 17 residues. The CDR3 is CAISEGTTSGGDNEQFF. In DNA form, the CDR3 reads TGTGCCATCAGTGAGGGAACGACTAGCGGGGGGGACAATGAGCAGTTCTTC.

This rearrangement joins TRBV24-1 to TRBJ2-2, with D tentatively TRBD1 (6 bases). The CDR3 is 17 amino acids. The V gene lost 4 bases and the J gene lost 0 bases, with 14 bases spanning the gap. Germline V CDR1 and CDR2: KGHDR, SFDVKD. CDR3 nucleotide sequence: TGTGCCACCAGTGACCCCAGTACAGGGCCGAACACCGGGGAGCTGTTTTTT. Protein: CATSDPSTGPNTGELFF.

This chain joins TRBV14 and TRBJ2-7; 8 nucleotides agree with TRBD1. CDR3 length equals 16 residues. Trimming cost V 4 bases and J 3 bases; bases outside gene matches: 11. CDR1 and CDR2 from the germline V gene are SGHDN and FVKESK. The CDR3 loop is CASSLGAGTGYYEQYF. The CDR3 nucleotides are TGTGCCAGCAGCCTAGGGGCGGGGACAGGCTACTACGAGCAGTACTTC.

This clone appeared once. The chain uses TRBV6-4 and TRBJ2-1; 13 nucleotides line up with TRBD2. CDR1 and CDR2 (germline): MRHNA, SNTAGT. With V trimmed by 6 bases and J by 8 bases, 7 bases remained unmatched. This CDR3 has 15 residues. The CDR3 loop reads CASSKTSGGAYEQFF. The CDR3 DNA is TGTGCCAGCAGCAAAACTAGCGGGGGGGCGTATGAGCAGTTCTTC.

V usage is TRBV6-1 and J usage is TRBJ2-7, with TRBD2 matching 7 bases. The CDR3 spans 14 residues. The junction had 8 bases not matched to a gene; V was cut back by 3 bases and J by 6 bases. Germline-derived CDR1 and CDR2 are MNHNS and SASEGT. The CDR3 nucleotides read TGTGCCAGCAGTGAGCGGGAGTCGACCCGCGAGCAGTACTTC. Residues: CASSERESTREQYF.

The chain uses TRBV27 and TRBJ1-5, with 8 bases lining up with TRBD1. This CDR3 has 15 residues. The V and J ends lost 0 bases and 4 bases, in that order; junction bases with no gene match: 2. Germline V gene sequence: CDR1 MNHEY, CDR2 SMNVEV (reference sequence). This CDR3 reads CASSLSGTGNQPQHF. The CDR3 nucleotides are TGTGCCAGCAGTTTATCCGGGACAGGTAATCAGCCCCAGCATTTT.

This clone turned up a few times. The chain combines TRBV18 with TRBJ2-6, with TRBD1 identical over 8 bases. Germline-derived CDR1 and CDR2 are KGHSH and LQKENI. The CDR3 loop spans 17 amino acids. Unmatched junction bases numbered 2, after V lost 0 bases and J lost 1 base. The DNA of the CDR3 is TGTGCCAGCTCACCACCGAACAGGGGGTCTGGGGCCAACGTCCTGACTTTC. It specifies CASSPPNRGSGANVLTF. The entire variable domain, with the rest obtained from reference TRBV18 and TRBJ2-6, is as follows: NAGVMQNPRHLVRRRGQEARLRCSPMKGHSHVYWYRQLPEEGLKFMVYLQKENIIDESGMPKERFSAEFPKEGPSILRIQQVVRGDSAAYFCASSPPNRGSGANVLTFGAGSRLTVL.

A single count supports this clone. This chain joins TRBV19 and TRBJ1-2, with 10 bases aligning to TRBD1. Germline V gene data show CDR1 as LNHDA and CDR2 as SQIVND (reference sequence). This CDR3 has 15 residues. Trimming took 6 bases from V and 4 from J; bases not matched to a gene: 8. The CDR3 is CASRPTGGDVYGYTF. In nucleotides, the CDR3 is TGTGCCAGTAGACCGACAGGGGGCGACGTCTATGGCTACACCTTC.

This clone appeared a few times. The chain combines TRBV6-4 with TRBJ2-7, with TRBD1 matching 9 bases. This CDR3 spans 19 amino acids. The V gene end was trimmed by 2 bases and the J gene end by 3 bases; junction bases not matched to a gene: 17. Germline CDR1 is MRHNA and CDR2 is SNTAGT. CDR3 coding DNA: TGTGCCAGCAGTGACCCAATCGATCAGACAGGGGGGGTTTTCTACGAGCAGTACTTC. As protein: CASSDPIDQTGGVFYEQYF.

The chain combines TRBV7-8 with TRBJ1-5; 9 bases align to TRBD1. J lost 5 bases, V lost 1 base, and 3 bases had no gene match. This CDR3 contains 15 residues. Germline CDR1 is SGHVS and CDR2 is FQNEAQ. The CDR3 region has the DNA TGTGCCAGCAGCTTAGACGGACAGGGGTATCAGCCCCAGCATTTT. Translation: CASSLDGQGYQPQHF.